This TCR beta chain derives from a study of beta chain features in type 1 diabetes. V was clipped by 6 bases and J by 5 bases; unmatched bases: 4. The CDR3 sequence is 13 residues long. Germline CDR1 reads ENHRY; CDR2 reads SYGVKD. Expressed TCRB transcripts were sequenced, since all the RNA that had been isolated was reverse transcribed. The assay was immunoSEQ multiplex PCR, and TCRdb's table has in-frame clones only and misses some. Among hundreds of thousands of clones, more than 13% were seen once, and the ten largest hold approximately 0.039%. Findings and caveats of the study: There was a moderate but significant shortening of TCRB CDR3s in all four CD4+ subsets of Type 1 diabetes patients. The study found fewer insertions and more deletions at VDJ junctions in type 1 diabetes patients. In these data, an HLA type influence on TCRB rearrangement remained unresolved. Researchers reported that naive, central memory and Treg TCRB repertoires appeared more similar in patients than in healthy donors. Cells carrying high TCR expression could end up over-represented when cDNA is sequenced.

This clone was seen only a few times. Its antigen is undetermined. The clonotype originates from a man younger than 30 with type 1 diabetes. The chain combines TRBV10-3 with TRBJ1-1; 9 positions match TRBD1. The sample was naive CD4+ T cells from blood. The CDR3 DNA reads TGTGCCATCAGCCAGACAGGGGGGACTGAAGCTTTCTTT. Protein sequence: CAISQTGGTEAFF.